Listed below are T cell receptor beta chains from one sample, sequenced in a study of CD8 T cells in ankylosing spondylitis. TCRdb re-called the 5' RACE reads with MiXCR, one entry per CDR3 protein. The sample includes about 130,000 distinct CDR3 sequences, 17% seen only once; the top ten take roughly 30%. Input material: blood, either unsorted or a sorted T cell fraction (not recorded which). These receptors were obtained from a male donor with ankylosing spondylitis. The CDR3 runs from the conserved cysteine through the conserved F or W. D genes are given only for firm matches. Size is omitted from some rows. Given values are once, few, many or a class for expanded clones.

j_call: TRBJ2-7; v_call: TRBV13; d_call: NA; clone_size: NA; cdr3_aa: CASSLRLANSYEQYF; cdr3_nt: TGTGCCAGCAGCTTGCGGCTAGCGAACTCCTACGAGCAGTACTTC
j_call: TRBJ2-7; v_call: TRBV24-1; d_call: TRBD2; clone_size: few; cdr3_aa: CATSDPMTSGCKSYEQYF; cdr3_nt: TGTGCCACCAGTGATCCCATGACTAGCGGGTGTAAATCCTACGAGCAGTACTTC
j_call: TRBJ1-2; v_call: TRBV6-5; d_call: NA; clone_size: NA; cdr3_aa: CASSYSTAPYGYTF; cdr3_nt: TGTGCCAGCAGTTACTCGACAGCCCCTTATGGCTACACCTTC
j_call: TRBJ2-1; v_call: TRBV4-1; d_call: NA; clone_size: many; cdr3_aa: CASSPYTGLEQFF; cdr3_nt: TGCGCCAGCAGCCCGTATACAGGCCTAGAGCAGTTCTTC
j_call: TRBJ2-1; v_call: TRBV4-1; d_call: NA; clone_size: few; cdr3_aa: CASSQTGSEQFF; cdr3_nt: TGCGCCAGCAGCCAGACGGGGAGTGAGCAGTTCTTC
j_call: TRBJ1-3; v_call: TRBV29-1; d_call: NA; clone_size: NA; cdr3_aa: CSVGVIGTGANTIYF; cdr3_nt: TGCAGCGTGGGTGTAATAGGGACCGGCGCCAACACCATATATTTT
j_call: TRBJ2-5; v_call: TRBV7-9; d_call: NA; clone_size: few; cdr3_aa: CASSLTTGIETQYF; cdr3_nt: TGTGCCAGCAGCCTAACGACAGGAATAGAGACCCAGTACTTC
j_call: TRBJ2-3; v_call: TRBV7-2; d_call: TRBD2; clone_size: NA; cdr3_aa: CASSPRLAGHTDTQYF; cdr3_nt: TGTGCCAGCAGCCCCCGACTAGCGGGGCACACAGATACGCAGTATTTT
j_call: TRBJ2-3; v_call: TRBV27; d_call: TRBD1; clone_size: few; cdr3_aa: CASSLGLGQGVTDTQYF; cdr3_nt: TGTGCCAGCAGTTTAGGCCTGGGGCAGGGGGTCACAGATACGCAGTATTTT
j_call: TRBJ1-6; v_call: TRBV7-9; d_call: NA; clone_size: NA; cdr3_aa: CASSYREFLHF; cdr3_nt: TGTGCCAGCAGCTACAGGGAGTTCCTCCACTTT
j_call: TRBJ1-3; v_call: TRBV12-3/TRBV12-4; d_call: NA; clone_size: many; cdr3_aa: CASGKSVSGNTIYF; cdr3_nt: TGTGCCAGCGGAAAGTCAGTCTCTGGAAACACCATATATTTT
j_call: TRBJ2-3; v_call: TRBV14; d_call: NA; clone_size: few; cdr3_aa: CASSRWFSSTDTQYF; cdr3_nt: TGTGCCAGCAGCCGTTGGTTCTCCTCCACAGATACGCAGTATTTT
j_call: TRBJ1-2; v_call: TRBV20-1; d_call: NA; clone_size: NA; cdr3_aa: CSASIPVNYGYTF; cdr3_nt: TGCAGTGCTAGTATCCCGGTTAACTATGGCTACACCTTC
j_call: TRBJ2-1; v_call: TRBV4-1; d_call: TRBD1; clone_size: few; cdr3_aa: CASSGTGSNEQFF; cdr3_nt: TGCGCCAGCAGCGGGACAGGGTCCAATGAGCAGTTCTTC
j_call: TRBJ2-7; v_call: TRBV27; d_call: TRBD1; clone_size: NA; cdr3_aa: CASSSGQGRWDEQYF; cdr3_nt: TGTGCCAGCAGTTCTGGACAGGGGCGGTGGGACGAGCAGTACTTC
j_call: TRBJ2-1; v_call: TRBV12-3/TRBV12-4; d_call: NA; clone_size: few; cdr3_aa: CASTGGGTKYNEQFF; cdr3_nt: TGTGCCAGCACCGGAGGGGGGACTAAATACAATGAGCAGTTCTTC
j_call: TRBJ2-3; v_call: TRBV27; d_call: NA; clone_size: few; cdr3_aa: CASSYTSRRVYSTDTQYF; cdr3_nt: TGTGCCAGCAGTTACACTAGCCGACGCGTTTATAGCACAGATACGCAGTATTTT
j_call: TRBJ2-1; v_call: TRBV5-1; d_call: NA; clone_size: few; cdr3_aa: CASSGPGARWEFF; cdr3_nt: TGCGCCAGCAGCGGGCCGGGCGCGCGATGGGAGTTCTTC
j_call: TRBJ2-2; v_call: TRBV27; d_call: NA; clone_size: few; cdr3_aa: CASSLLGPLTGELFF; cdr3_nt: TGTGCCAGCAGTTTACTTGGACCTCTCACCGGGGAGCTGTTTTTT
j_call: TRBJ1-2; v_call: TRBV7-9; d_call: NA; clone_size: NA; cdr3_aa: CASSLGSGNGYTF; cdr3_nt: TGTGCCAGCAGCTTAGGGTCAGGGAACGGCTACACCTTC
j_call: TRBJ2-7; v_call: TRBV29-1; d_call: NA; clone_size: many; cdr3_aa: CSVEVRSSLRTYEQYF; cdr3_nt: TGCAGCGTTGAGGTGAGGTCCAGCCTCCGGACCTACGAGCAGTACTTC
j_call: TRBJ2-3; v_call: TRBV29-1; d_call: TRBD2; clone_size: few; cdr3_aa: CSVDPGTSGSSTDTQYF; cdr3_nt: TGCAGCGTTGATCCAGGGACTAGCGGGAGTAGCACAGATACGCAGTATTTT
j_call: TRBJ2-1; v_call: TRBV6-5; d_call: NA; clone_size: few; cdr3_aa: CASSYSGAGGEQFF; cdr3_nt: TGTGCCAGCAGTTACTCGGGAGCTGGTGGTGAGCAGTTCTTC
j_call: TRBJ2-1; v_call: TRBV27; d_call: TRBD2; clone_size: NA; cdr3_aa: CASSPGTTSLNEQFF; cdr3_nt: TGTGCCAGCAGTCCCGGGACTACTAGTTTAAATGAGCAGTTCTTC
j_call: TRBJ2-3; v_call: TRBV7-9; d_call: TRBD2; clone_size: NA; cdr3_aa: CASSPSLAGVADTQYF; cdr3_nt: TGTGCCAGCAGCCCTTCCTTAGCGGGAGTCGCAGATACGCAGTATTTT
j_call: TRBJ2-1; v_call: TRBV12-3/TRBV12-4; d_call: TRBD2; clone_size: NA; cdr3_aa: CASSFGLAGKHKEQFF; cdr3_nt: TGTGCCAGCAGTTTCGGACTAGCGGGAAAACACAAAGAGCAGTTCTTC
j_call: TRBJ2-1; v_call: TRBV12-3/TRBV12-4; d_call: NA; clone_size: few; cdr3_aa: CASSPARNEQFF; cdr3_nt: TGTGCCAGCAGTCCAGCTCGCAATGAGCAGTTCTTC
j_call: TRBJ2-7; v_call: TRBV29-1; d_call: TRBD1; clone_size: many; cdr3_aa: CSVATGGRSYEQYF; cdr3_nt: TGCAGCGTCGCCACAGGGGGCAGGTCCTACGAGCAGTACTTC
j_call: TRBJ2-7; v_call: TRBV29-1; d_call: NA; clone_size: few; cdr3_aa: CSVVWVYEQYF; cdr3_nt: TGCAGCGTTGTTTGGGTCTACGAGCAGTACTTC
j_call: TRBJ2-5; v_call: TRBV9; d_call: NA; clone_size: NA; cdr3_aa: CASSASGGSGETQYF; cdr3_nt: TGTGCCAGCAGCGCCAGCGGTGGATCCGGGGAGACCCAGTACTTC
j_call: TRBJ1-3; v_call: TRBV5-1; d_call: NA; clone_size: once; cdr3_aa: CASSVDNLKTVSGNTIYF; cdr3_nt: TGCGCCAGCAGCGTGGATAACTTAAAGACGGTGTCTGGAAACACCATATATTTT
j_call: TRBJ2-1; v_call: TRBV4-1; d_call: NA; clone_size: few; cdr3_aa: CASSLSAGRDAYNEQFF; cdr3_nt: TGCGCCAGCAGCCTCTCGGCGGGGCGGGACGCCTACAATGAGCAGTTCTTC
j_call: TRBJ2-3; v_call: TRBV7-6; d_call: TRBD2; clone_size: few; cdr3_aa: CASSPRLAGRRTDTQYF; cdr3_nt: TGTGCCAGCAGCCCACGACTAGCGGGACGGCGCACAGATACGCAGTATTTT
j_call: TRBJ2-1; v_call: TRBV4-1; d_call: NA; clone_size: few; cdr3_aa: CASSQEFVSYNEQFF; cdr3_nt: TGCGCCAGCAGCCAAGAATTCGTCAGCTACAATGAGCAGTTCTTC
j_call: TRBJ2-2; v_call: TRBV28; d_call: NA; clone_size: NA; cdr3_aa: CASSWSRELFF; cdr3_nt: TGTGCCAGCAGTTGGAGTAGGGAGCTGTTTTTT
j_call: TRBJ1-4; v_call: TRBV13; d_call: NA; clone_size: NA; cdr3_aa: CASSGRALEEKLFF; cdr3_nt: TGTGCCAGCAGCGGCAGGGCCCTGGAGGAAAAACTGTTTTTT
j_call: TRBJ2-1; v_call: TRBV20-1; d_call: TRBD2; clone_size: few; cdr3_aa: CSAKRGPSGRAYNEQFF; cdr3_nt: TGCAGTGCCAAGAGGGGCCCTAGCGGGAGGGCCTACAATGAGCAGTTCTTC
j_call: TRBJ2-7; v_call: TRBV27; d_call: TRBD2; clone_size: few; cdr3_aa: CASTPLSGSYEQYF; cdr3_nt: TGTGCCAGCACCCCTCTGAGCGGGAGCTACGAGCAGTACTTC